This entry concerns a single TCR beta chain. The target antigen is unknown. CDR1 SGHAT and CDR2 FQNNGV come from the germline V gene. The ends lost 3 bases at V and 6 bases at J; junction bases unmatched: 8. The CDR3 has 15 residues. Primers: 60 Vbeta forward and 13 Jbeta reverse. The repertoire was sequenced with immunoSEQ multiplex PCR; TCRdb's copy has only in-frame clones and lacks some. The data contain approximately 190,000 clones, over 80% of them singletons. These data are taken from a study of cytomegalovirus exposure and HLA in healthy donors. Overall study results and limits: In vitro experiments confirmed that three CMV-associated chains were specific for CMV antigens.

Samples came from healthy bone marrow donors. The study sampled nominally healthy donors, though unrecorded immune exposures were likely. The gene calls are TRBV11-2 and TRBJ2-1; TRBD2 matches 7 bases. This clonotype was obtained from a man younger than 45 in good health and CMV-seronegative. Source material: PBMCs. The CDR3 region is CASSLAGVRVNEQFF. The CDR3 coding sequence is TGTGCCAGCAGCTTGGCGGGGGTTCGGGTCAATGAGCAGTTCTTC.